The 9 T cell receptor beta chains below all came from one sample that was sequenced in a study of T cell responses to AZD1222 COVID-19 vaccine. TCRdb keeps only in-frame clones here, not all; method: immunoSEQ multiplex PCR. The sample yields roughly 120,000 clones, 85% to 95% seen once. The sequenced sample was peripheral blood, obtained 28 days after the second AZD1222 dose. These receptors were obtained from an adult who received the AZD1222 COVID-19 vaccine.

This clone occurred once. The chain uses TRBV7-9 and TRBJ2-3; 9 bases are shared with TRBD2. V was clipped by 3 bases and J by 6 bases; unmatched bases: 4. The CDR3 length is 14 residues. The V gene's germline CDR1 is SEHNR and CDR2 FQNEAQ (reference sequence). CDR3 in DNA: TGTGCCAGCAGCTTTAGCGGGAGATTCGATACGCAGTATTTT. It specifies CASSFSGRFDTQYF.

The chain employs TRBV29-1 and TRBJ1-3; D possibly corresponds to TRBD1 (5 bases). Germline V gene sequence: CDR1 SQVTM, CDR2 ANQGSEA. CDR3 length equals 13 residues. V dropped 5 bases and J dropped 0 bases, with 8 bases sitting between them. The CDR3 is CSVFQGSGNTIYF. The CDR3 DNA follows: TGCAGCGTTTTCCAGGGCTCTGGAAACACCATATATTTT.

This rearrangement joins TRBV5-1 to TRBJ1-4; unclear D gene. The CDR3 is made up of 14 amino acids. The germline V gene has CDR1 SGHRS and CDR2 YFSETQ. Trimming took off 2 bases at V and 7 bases at J, with 12 bases between the two ends. The CDR3: CASSFQLGGEKLFF. The CDR3 DNA sequence: TGCGCCAGCAGCTTCCAGCTGGGAGGTGAAAAACTGTTTTTT.

The chain links TRBV30 to TRBJ1-3, with D perhaps matching TRBD1 (5 bases). CDR1 and CDR2 from the germline V gene are GTSNPN and SVGIG (reference sequence). The CDR3 is 16 amino acids. V lost 3 bases, J lost 4 bases, and 19 bases lay in between. CDR3 DNA: TGTGCCTGGAGGAGCCCACAAGGGGCGAAAGGAAACACCATATATTTT. Its translation is CAWRSPQGAKGNTIYF.

V and J are TRBV11-2 and TRBJ2-2; D remains unclear. V shed 1 base and J shed 6 bases, with 6 bases lying between them. Germline V gene data show CDR1 as SGHAT and CDR2 as FQNNGV. The CDR3 consists of 13 residues. CDR3 protein: CASSLGSAGELFF. DNA of the CDR3: TGTGCCAGCAGCTTAGGGAGCGCCGGGGAGCTGTTTTTT.

V usage is TRBV5-1 and J usage is TRBJ2-7; D is possibly TRBD1 (6 bases). From germline, CDR1 is SGHRS and CDR2 YFSETQ. The V gene lost 0 bases and the J gene lost 4 bases, with 11 bases spanning the gap. The CDR3 has 14 amino acids. The CDR3 nucleotides read TGCGCCAGCAGCTTGGCTGGGGGCGCGTACGAGCAGTACTTC. It encodes CASSLAGGAYEQYF.

The chain carries TRBV5-4 and TRBJ1-1; weak D call: TRBD1 (6 bases). The germline CDR1 and CDR2 sequences are SGHNT and YYREEE (reference sequence). The CDR3 consists of 15 residues. V dropped 4 bases and J dropped 4 bases, with 17 bases sitting between them. Here the CDR3 DNA reads TGTGCCAGCAGCCGAGAGAACAGGGAAGTCACTGAAGCTTTCTTT. It translates to CASSRENREVTEAFF.

The rearrangement joins TRBV7-6 to TRBJ2-1, with 7 bases fitting TRBD2. Germline loops: CDR1 SGHVS, CDR2 FNYEAQ. V lost 5 bases, J lost 4 bases, and 8 bases stayed unmatched. This CDR3 has 15 residues. CDR3 bases: TGTGCCAGCAGCCTGGGAGGGACGGCGTACAATGAGCAGTTCTTC. Translation gives CASSLGGTAYNEQFF. Filled out from reference TRBV7-6 and TRBJ2-1, the complete variable domain reads GAGVSQSPRYKVTKRGQDVALRCDPISGHVSLYWYRQALGQGPEFLTYFNYEAQQDKSGLPNDRFSAERPEGSISTLTIQRTEQRDSAMYRCASSLGGTAYNEQFFGPGTRLTVL.

The J gene is TRBJ1-5, the V gene TRBV29-1, with 9 bases that match TRBD1. V was clipped by 6 bases and J by 2 bases; unmatched bases: 2. This CDR3 has 13 residues. CDR1 and CDR2 (germline): SQVTM, ANQGSEA. As DNA, the CDR3 is TGCAGCGTACAGGGGGCGGGCAATCAGCCCCAGCATTTT. Its translation is CSVQGAGNQPQHF.